This passage covers 22 T cell receptor beta chains from one sample sequenced in a study of control samples from healthy donors and cancer patients. The repertoire was sequenced with immunoSEQ multiplex PCR; TCRdb's copy has only in-frame clones and lacks some. Reported are about 210,000 clones; the ten largest clones contain 2.2%. Material: blood. These receptors originate from a woman aged 25 to 45 in good health.

This chain connects TRBV28 to TRBJ2-3; D could derive from TRBD1 or TRBD2 (7 bases each). This CDR3 is built from 20 residues. CDR1 is MDHEN, CDR2 SYDVKM, per germline. Trimming shortened V by 6 bases and J by 0 bases, and 28 bases separated the two germline ends. CDR3 loop: CASSSQGGIPGQTSTDTQYF. The CDR3 region has the DNA TGTGCCAGCAGCTCTCAGGGGGGGATTCCGGGACAGACTAGCACAGATACGCAGTATTTT. The full variable domain, in which reference TRBV28 and TRBJ2-3 provide the parts outside the CDR3, is DVKVTQSSRYLVKRTGEKVFLECVQDMDHENMFWYRQDPGLGLRLIYFSYDVKMKEKGDIPEGYSVSREKKERFSLILESASTNQTSMYLCASSSQGGIPGQTSTDTQYFGPGTRLTVL.

The chain recombines TRBV6-5 with TRBJ1-5, with D unresolved. Deletions cut 7 bases from V and 2 bases from J, with 9 bases between. This CDR3 has 13 residues. CDR1 and CDR2 (germline): MNHEY, SVGAGI. As DNA, the CDR3 is TGTGCCAGCATGGGTCAGCGCAATCAGCCCCAGCATTTT. Protein: CASMGQRNQPQHF.

The chain carries TRBV5-1 and TRBJ2-7, with D possibly TRBD2 on 6 matching bases. V gave up 4 bases and J gave up 6 bases, with 17 bases separating them. Germline-derived CDR1 and CDR2 are SGHRS and YFSETQ. The CDR3 contains 14 residues. CDR3 loop: CASSPGGEGIEQYF. CDR3 sequence (DNA): TGCGCCAGCAGCCCCGGGGGAGAGGGGATCGAGCAGTACTTC. Full variable domain (remainder filled in from reference TRBV5-1 and TRBJ2-7): KAGVTQTPRYLIKTRGQQVTLSCSPISGHRSVSWYQQTPGQGLQFLFEYFSETQRNKGNFPGRFSGRQFSNSRSEMNVSTLELGDSALYLCASSPGGEGIEQYFGPGTRLTVT.

The rearrangement joins TRBV4-1 to TRBJ1-1; D not certain. V lost 1 base and J lost 0, with 9 bases in between. The CDR3 length is 15 residues. The germline V gene has CDR1 MGHRA and CDR2 YSYEKL. CDR3 protein: CASSQGKEMNTEAFF. CDR3 bases: TGCGCCAGCAGCCAAGGAAAGGAAATGAACACTGAAGCTTTCTTT.

Note on this clone: Distinct nucleotide sequences in the sample also encode this CDR3. The V gene is TRBV5-1, the J gene TRBJ1-1; the D gene is possibly TRBD1 (6 bases). The CDR3 is 14 residues long. Germline V gene data show CDR1 as SGHRS and CDR2 as YFSETQ. V was cut by 1 base and J by 3 bases, with 10 bases left in between. CDR3 DNA: TGCGCCAGCAGCTTGATCCCAGGGGACACTGAAGCTTTCTTT. Residues: CASSLIPGDTEAFF.

CDR3 protein: CASSVNRGGYTF. The DNA of the CDR3 is TGTGCCAGCAGCGTCAACAGGGGTGGCTACACCTTC. V usage is TRBV11-2 and J usage is TRBJ1-2; 7 nucleotides match TRBD1. V lost 5 bases to trimming and J lost 7 bases; unmatched junction nucleotides: 4. CDR1 is SGHAT and CDR2 is FQNNGV in the germline V gene. This CDR3 has 12 residues.

The V call is TRBV28, the J call TRBJ1-2; 8 bases are shared with TRBD1. The V and J ends lost 6 bases and 5 bases, in that order; junction bases with no gene match: 8. The CDR3 is 14 residues long. Germline CDR1 MDHEN, CDR2 SYDVKM. CDR3 in amino acids: CASRYQGARYGYTF. CDR3 in DNA: TGTGCCAGCAGGTATCAGGGGGCGCGGTATGGCTACACCTTC.

The rearrangement uses TRBV19 and TRBJ2-3, with 11 bases lining up with TRBD2. The CDR3 has 20 residues. Germline CDR1 and CDR2: LNHDA and SQIVND (reference sequence). The junction had 19 bases not matched to a gene; V was cut back by 3 bases and J by 5 bases. CDR3 coding DNA: TGTGCCAGTAGTATCCCCCGGGCCCTAGCGGGGGGTACCTCGGGAGATACGCAGTATTTT. Its protein is CASSIPRALAGGTSGDTQYF.

The chain uses TRBV27 and TRBJ1-5; D is undetermined. Germline CDR1 reads MNHEY; CDR2 reads SMNVEV (reference sequence). Trimming took 3 bases from V and 7 from J, leaving 13 bases between them. There are 14 residues in the CDR3. CDR3 sequence reads: CASSFMSPDQPQHF. CDR3 sequence (DNA): TGTGCCAGCAGTTTTATGTCACCGGACCAGCCCCAGCATTTT.

The V call is TRBV27, the J call TRBJ1-1, with D possibly being TRBD1 (5 bases). Germline-derived CDR1 and CDR2 are MNHEY and SMNVEV (reference sequence). V was cut by 0 bases and J by 4 bases, with 9 bases left in between. The CDR3 contains 14 residues. This CDR3 reads CASSLSGAITEAFF. CDR3 DNA sequence: TGTGCCAGCAGTTTATCAGGGGCTATCACTGAAGCTTTCTTT.

V is TRBV20-1 and J is TRBJ2-7; weak D call: TRBD2 (5 bases). The V gene lost 2 bases and the J gene lost 9 bases, with 11 bases spanning the gap. The length of the CDR3 is 11 residues. Germline lookup yields CDR1 DFQATT and CDR2 SNEGSKA (reference sequence). CDR3 nucleotides: TGCAGTGCTAGAAGCGGATGGGGGCAGTACTTC. Residues: CSARSGWGQYF.

The chain carries TRBV5-1 and TRBJ1-2, with 10 bases that match TRBD1. Germline CDR1 is SGHRS and CDR2 is YFSETQ. Trimming at V came to 0 bases and at J to 1 base, leaving 3 bases not matched to a gene. The length of the CDR3 is 16 residues. The CDR3 reads CASSLAGTGVNYGYTF. Written as DNA, the CDR3 is TGCGCCAGCAGCTTGGCAGGGACAGGGGTTAACTATGGCTACACCTTC.

V and J are TRBV2 and TRBJ2-7, with TRBD2 identical over 8 bases. Germline CDR1 and CDR2: SNHLY and FYNNEI. The ends lost 11 bases at V and 0 bases at J; junction bases unmatched: 6. The CDR3 is made up of 13 amino acids. The CDR3 region has the DNA TGTGCCGGGTCCGGGACTAGCTCCTACGAGCAGTACTTC. This encodes CAGSGTSSYEQYF.

The rearrangement uses TRBV4-3 and TRBJ1-2; maybe TRBD1 (6 bases). V was trimmed by 0 bases and J by 6 bases, leaving 8 bases between them. Germline values: CDR1 LGHNA, CDR2 YSLEER. The CDR3 sequence is 13 residues long. CDR3 sequence: CASSQEGGNGYTF. In DNA, the CDR3 is TGCGCCAGCAGCCAAGAAGGGGGAAATGGCTACACCTTC.

In nucleotides, the CDR3 is TGTGCCAGCAGCTTGGTAGCGGGGGGACCAGATACGCAGTATTTT. The encoded protein is CASSLVAGGPDTQYF. The V gene is TRBV5-6, the J gene TRBJ2-3, with TRBD2 identical over 10 bases. Germline CDR1 and CDR2: SGHDT and YYEEEE. CDR3 length equals 15 residues. Germline trimming cut 0 bases from V and 4 bases from J; bases unmatched to any gene: 2.

This chain links TRBV25-1 with TRBJ2-7; TRBD1 matches 8 bases. V dropped 4 bases and J dropped 1; count of bases not matched to a gene: 3. CDR1 and CDR2 (germline): MGHDK, SYGVNS. The CDR3 spans 14 residues. In DNA form, the CDR3 reads TGTGCCAGCAGTGGGACAGGGTCGTCCTACGAGCAGTACTTC. It yields the protein CASSGTGSSYEQYF.

V and J are TRBV27 and TRBJ1-6; 8 bases are shared with TRBD1. V dropped 7 bases and J dropped 4; count of bases not matched to a gene: 3. The CDR3 has 14 residues. Germline V lookup: CDR1 MNHEY, CDR2 SMNVEV (reference sequence). The DNA for the CDR3 is TGTGCCAGCACCCGGACAGGGTATAATTCACCCCTCCACTTT. It specifies CASTRTGYNSPLHF.

The chain uses TRBV6-6 and TRBJ1-5; a possible D gene is TRBD1 (6 bases). Germline CDR1 MNHNY, CDR2 SVGAGI (reference sequence). Deletions cut 5 bases from V and 4 bases from J, with 15 bases between. The CDR3 is made up of 15 amino acids. The CDR3 coding sequence is TGTGCCAGCAGTACCGCGACAGGTCGGAATCAGCCCCAGCATTTT. It is translated as CASSTATGRNQPQHF.

The chain has TRBV9 and TRBJ1-2; TRBD1 aligns across 9 bases. The CDR3 covers 14 residues. Per germline, CDR1 SGDLS and CDR2 YYNGEE. With 1 base clipped from V and 8 bases from J, the junction kept 6 bases outside the gene matches. CDR3 region: CASSVLTGGEGYTF. Here the CDR3 DNA reads TGTGCCAGCAGCGTACTAACAGGGGGCGAGGGCTACACCTTC.

The chain employs TRBV25-1 and TRBJ1-2, with a possible D match to TRBD1 (5 bases). CDR1 is MGHDK and CDR2 is SYGVNS in the germline V gene. The CDR3 has 14 amino acids. The V and J ends lost 5 bases and 2 bases respectively, with 12 bases between them. As DNA, the CDR3 is TGTGCCAGCAGTAGGCAGGGCGTAAACTATGGCTACACCTTC. Its translation is CASSRQGVNYGYTF.

The rearrangement joins TRBV6-2 or TRBV6-3 to TRBJ2-5; TRBD2 aligns across 8 bases. The germline CDR1 and CDR2 sequences are MNHEY and SVGEGT. This CDR3 has 19 residues. With 2 bases clipped from V and 0 bases from J, the junction kept 14 bases outside the gene matches. As DNA, the CDR3 is TGTGCCAGCAGTTACCAGGCGGGGGGCCGGGACTGGTACCAAGAGACCCAGTACTTC. Translation gives CASSYQAGGRDWYQETQYF.

DNA for the CDR3: TGTGCCAGCAGTTTAACAGAAAATTCACCCCTCCACTTT. Protein: CASSLTENSPLHF. The V gene is TRBV12-3 or TRBV12-4, the J gene TRBJ1-6, with D unclear. The germline V and J ends were trimmed by 2 bases and 7 bases, with 6 bases remaining between them. CDR3 size: 13 residues.